These T cell receptor beta chains were read from a single sample in a study of shared clonotypes between healthy human individuals. The method was immunoSEQ multiplex PCR; TCRdb's version includes in-frame clones alone and lacks a portion of them. The sample has some 600,000 clones; around 96% are singletons. Sequencing was done on a sample of naive CD8+ T cells sorted from blood. Every receptor here comes from a woman between 25 and 40 years old in good health. Each CDR3 is given with its conserved first and last residue. A D gene is named only where the DNA matches it firmly. Clone sizes are given selectively: once, few, many, or a class where the clone is expanded.

>TRBJ2-5|TRBV9|-|14|-
TGTGCCAGCAGCGGAACCGGGTTAGGGGAGACCCAGTACTTC
CASSGTGLGETQYF
>TRBJ1-5|TRBV2|-|15|-
TGTGCCAGCAGTGGGGCGGAGGGGGTAGATCAGCCCCAGCATTTT
CASSGAEGVDQPQHF
>TRBJ2-1|TRBV19|TRBD2|15|-
TGTGCCAGTAGTGATCTAGCGGGCTCCTACAATGAGCAGTTCTTC
CASSDLAGSYNEQFF
>TRBJ2-2|TRBV27|-|15|-
TGTGCCAGCAGTTTATATGGGGGATACACCGGGGAGCTGTTTTTT
CASSLYGGYTGELFF
>TRBJ1-1|TRBV28|-|10|-
TGTGCCAGCAGTAAGGGGACAGCTTTCTTT
CASSKGTAFF
>TRBJ2-7|TRBV27|TRBD1|13|-
TGTGCCAGCAGTTTGACAGGGGACCACGAGCAGTACTTC
CASSLTGDHEQYF
>TRBJ2-6|TRBV4-1|-|18|-
TGCGCCAGCAGCCAAGTGAAGGGGGGCGGAACTGGGGCCAACGTCCTGACTTTC
CASSQVKGGGTGANVLTF
>TRBJ2-1|TRBV13|TRBD2|16|-
TGTGCCAGCAGCTTAGGTAGGACTAGCGGGAGAGGTGAGCAGTTCTTC
CASSLGRTSGRGEQFF
>TRBJ2-7|TRBV27|-|13|-
TGTGCCAGCGCGCTAGGCAGCTCCTACGAGCAGTACTTC
CASALGSSYEQYF
>TRBJ1-1|TRBV6-6|-|14|-
TGTGCCAGCAGTTACTTTGCGTTAACCACTGAAGCTTTCTTT
CASSYFALTTEAFF
>TRBJ2-1|TRBV6-5|TRBD2|15|-
TGTGCCAGCAGACTAGGGACTAGCGGTTACAATGAGCAGTTCTTC
CASRLGTSGYNEQFF
>TRBJ2-7|TRBV2|-|11|-
TGTGCCAGCAGTGATACGTCCGAGCAGTACTTC
CASSDTSEQYF
>TRBJ2-1|TRBV2|TRBD2|14|once
TGTGCCAGCATGGAGCGGGGATACTACAATGAGCAGTTCTTC
CASMERGYYNEQFF
>TRBJ2-2|TRBV6-5|-|13|-
TGTGCCAGCAGTTACCCAGTCACCGGGGAGCTGTTTTTT
CASSYPVTGELFF
>TRBJ2-5|TRBV28|-|15|-
TGTGCCAGCAGTTCCCGGGACGGGCGCCAAGAGACCCAGTACTTC
CASSSRDGRQETQYF
>TRBJ2-7|TRBV29-1|TRBD1|14|once
TGCAGCGTCCAGGGACAGGGAGCGGACTACGAGCAGTACTTC
CSVQGQGADYEQYF
>TRBJ1-1|TRBV9|-|16|-
TGTGCCAGCAGCGCGAGGGCCGACAGAGAGAACACTGAAGCTTTCTTT
CASSARADRENTEAFF
>TRBJ2-1|TRBV15|-|14|-
TGTGCCACCAGCAGAGATGACCGACGGGATGAGCAGTTCTTC
CATSRDDRRDEQFF
>TRBJ2-3|TRBV4-1|TRBD2|15|-
TGCGCCAGCAGCCACAATAGCGGGAGCACAGATACGCAGTATTTT
CASSHNSGSTDTQYF
>TRBJ2-5|TRBV29-1|-|15|-
TGCAGCGTTGTTGAACAGGGTGGTAATAGGGAGACCCAGTACTTC
CSVVEQGGNRETQYF
>TRBJ2-7|TRBV5-5|TRBD1|15|once
TGTGCCAGCAGCTTCAACAGGGGGCCCCCCGAGCAGCAGTACTTC
CASSFNRGPPEQQYF
>TRBJ2-1|TRBV27|TRBD1|15|-
TGTGCCAGCAGTTTTCCCGGGACAGGGAACAATGAGCAGTTCTTC
CASSFPGTGNNEQFF